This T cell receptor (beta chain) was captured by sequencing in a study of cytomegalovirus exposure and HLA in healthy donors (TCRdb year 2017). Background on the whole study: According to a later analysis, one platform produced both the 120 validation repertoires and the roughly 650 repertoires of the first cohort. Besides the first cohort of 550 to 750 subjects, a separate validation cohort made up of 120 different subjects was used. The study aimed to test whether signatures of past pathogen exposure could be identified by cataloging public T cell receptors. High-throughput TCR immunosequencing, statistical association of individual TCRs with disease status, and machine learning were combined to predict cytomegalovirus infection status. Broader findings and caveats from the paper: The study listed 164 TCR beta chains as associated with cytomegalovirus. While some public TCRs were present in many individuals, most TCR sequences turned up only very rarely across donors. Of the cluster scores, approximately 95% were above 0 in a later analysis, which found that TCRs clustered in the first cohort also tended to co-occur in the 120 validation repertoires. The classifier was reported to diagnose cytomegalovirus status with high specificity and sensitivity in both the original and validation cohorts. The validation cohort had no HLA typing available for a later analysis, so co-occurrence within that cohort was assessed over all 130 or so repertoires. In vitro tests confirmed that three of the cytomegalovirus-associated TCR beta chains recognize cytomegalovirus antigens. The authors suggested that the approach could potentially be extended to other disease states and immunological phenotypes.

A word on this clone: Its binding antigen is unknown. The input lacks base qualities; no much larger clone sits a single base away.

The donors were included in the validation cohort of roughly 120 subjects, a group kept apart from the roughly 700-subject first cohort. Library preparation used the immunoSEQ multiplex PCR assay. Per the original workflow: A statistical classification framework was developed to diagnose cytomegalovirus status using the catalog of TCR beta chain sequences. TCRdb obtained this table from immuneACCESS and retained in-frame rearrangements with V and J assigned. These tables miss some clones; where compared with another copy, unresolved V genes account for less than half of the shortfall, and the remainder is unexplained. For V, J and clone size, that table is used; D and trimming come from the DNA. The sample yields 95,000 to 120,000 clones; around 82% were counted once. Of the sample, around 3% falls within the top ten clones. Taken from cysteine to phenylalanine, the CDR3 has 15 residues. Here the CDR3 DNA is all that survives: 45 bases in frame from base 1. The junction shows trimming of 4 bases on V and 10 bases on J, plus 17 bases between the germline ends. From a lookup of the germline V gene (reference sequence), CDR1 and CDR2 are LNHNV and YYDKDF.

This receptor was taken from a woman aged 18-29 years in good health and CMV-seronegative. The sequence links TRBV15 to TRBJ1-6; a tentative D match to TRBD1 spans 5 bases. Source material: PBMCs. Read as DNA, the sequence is TGTGCCACCAGCACCAGGGCGGGGACCGCGTCACCCCTCCACTTT. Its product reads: CATSTRAGTASPLHF.